This entry lists 29 T cell receptor beta chains sequenced from one sample in a study of OX40 agonist ivuxolimab in advanced cancers. Using immunoSEQ multiplex PCR, the repertoire was profiled, and TCRdb retains in-frame clones only, with some absent. This sample yields about 70,000 clones, of which about nine tenths are seen a single time; about 2.1% belongs to the top ten. The source material was CD4+ or CD8+ T cells sorted from blood, sampled in a trial of the OX40 agonist ivuxolimab. These receptors all come from an adult with an advanced solid tumor such as melanoma, head and neck, liver or kidney cancer.

This clone has just one count. The V gene is TRBV5-1, the J gene TRBJ1-1; D may be TRBD1 (5 bases). The germline V and J ends were trimmed by 4 bases and 5 bases, with 12 bases remaining between them. Germline V gene lookup returns CDR1 SGHRS and CDR2 YFSETQ. The CDR3 loop spans 13 amino acids. The CDR3 region has the DNA TGCGCCAGCAGCAAGGGTGGGGGGACTGAAGCTTTCTTT. It codes for CASSKGGGTEAFF.

This chain uses TRBV4-1 with TRBJ1-2; 9 nucleotides align to TRBD1. Germline CDR1 reads MGHRA; CDR2 reads YSYEKL. CDR3 length equals 18 residues. V lost 1 base, J lost 6 bases, and 15 bases stayed unmatched. For the CDR3, the DNA is TGCGCCAGCAGCCAAGTTTTACAGGGGGCTTTCCCGGGGGATGGCTACACCTTC. Amino acids: CASSQVLQGAFPGDGYTF.

V usage is TRBV7-2 and J usage is TRBJ2-5; 7 nucleotides align to TRBD2. Germline-derived CDR1 and CDR2 are SGHTA and FQGNSA. This CDR3 comprises 13 residues. J gave up 1 base and V 5 bases, and 1 base lay outside the gene matches. CDR3 in DNA: TGTGCCAGCAGCCGGACTAGCCAAGAGACCCAGTACTTC. Amino acids: CASSRTSQETQYF.

The chain has TRBV5-4 and TRBJ2-1; TRBD2 aligns across 9 bases. The CDR3 covers 15 residues. In germline, CDR1 is SGHNT, CDR2 YYREEE (reference sequence). V was pared by 4 bases and J by 4 bases, with 6 bases of the junction left unmatched. The CDR3 protein is CASSVASGTYNEQFF. In DNA form, the CDR3 reads TGTGCCAGCAGCGTCGCTAGCGGGACTTACAATGAGCAGTTCTTC. The full variable domain, with the rest looked up from reference TRBV5-4 and TRBJ2-1, is ETGVTQSPTHLIKTRGQQVTLRCSSQSGHNTVSWYQQALGQGPQFIFQYYREEENGRGNFPPRFSGLQFPNYSSELNVNALELDDSALYLCASSVASGTYNEQFFGPGTRLTVL.

This chain joins TRBV11-3 and TRBJ2-2; 7 bases fit TRBD1. V was pared by 3 bases and J by 4 bases, with 5 bases of the junction left unmatched. Looked up from germline, CDR1 is SGHNT and CDR2 is YENEEA. The CDR3 covers 15 residues. DNA of the CDR3: TGTGCCAGCAGCTTGCGACAGGGCGGCACCGGGGAGCTGTTTTTT. It encodes CASSLRQGGTGELFF.

The rearrangement joins TRBV9 to TRBJ2-1; possible D gene TRBD1, 5 bases. V was cut by 0 bases and J by 6 bases, with 10 bases left in between. There are 14 residues in the CDR3. Germline V lookup: CDR1 SGDLS, CDR2 YYNGEE. This CDR3 is CASSVVDMVNEQFF. Written as DNA, the CDR3 is TGTGCCAGCAGCGTAGTGGACATGGTCAATGAGCAGTTCTTC.

This chain links TRBV27 with TRBJ2-1; D uncertain. V was shortened by 5 bases and J by 1 base, with 15 bases between the two germline ends. This CDR3 is built from 16 residues. Germline CDR1 is MNHEY and CDR2 is SMNVEV (reference sequence). CDR3 nucleotides: TGTGCCAGCAGTCCCGGTGGGTGGGGATCCTACAATGAGCAGTTCTTC. The encoded protein is CASSPGGWGSYNEQFF.

The rearrangement uses TRBV6-5 and TRBJ1-4; D unresolved. The V end was cut by 4 bases, the J end by 7 bases, with 13 bases between. Germline CDR1 MNHEY, CDR2 SVGAGI. There are 14 residues in the CDR3. CDR3 sequence (DNA): TGTGCCAGCAGTTCGTTAGGGAAGGGTGAAAAACTGTTTTTT. Translated, it gives CASSSLGKGEKLFF.

This rearrangement joins TRBV14 to TRBJ2-3; 7 bases are a match to TRBD1. CDR3 size: 15 residues. The germline V gene has CDR1 SGHDN and CDR2 FVKESK. V lost 3 bases, J lost 4 bases, and 7 bases stayed unmatched. The CDR3 region is CASSQPGQIPDTQYF. As DNA, the CDR3 is TGTGCCAGCAGCCAGCCGGGACAGATCCCAGATACGCAGTATTTT.

The chain is built from TRBV6-5 and TRBJ2-7; TRBD2 is a possible D gene (6 bases). The germline V gene has CDR1 MNHEY and CDR2 SVGAGI. V lost 6 bases and J lost 3, with 15 bases in between. This CDR3 is 14 amino acids long. For the CDR3, the DNA is TGTGCCAGCAGGGAGACCCGGGGAGGCTACGAGCAGTACTTC. This translates into CASRETRGGYEQYF.

The rearrangement links TRBV14 to TRBJ2-7, with D perhaps being TRBD1 or TRBD2 (6 bases each). The germline V and J ends were trimmed by 2 bases and 4 bases, with 27 bases remaining between them. Germline V gives CDR1 SGHDN, CDR2 FVKESK. This CDR3 region has 19 residues. CDR3 sequence reads: CASSQKGATGRPTRYEQYF. In nucleotides, the CDR3 is TGTGCCAGCAGCCAAAAAGGGGCCACAGGGAGGCCTACGAGGTACGAGCAGTACTTC.

The genes are TRBV18 and TRBJ2-1; 8 bases fit TRBD1. The CDR3 spans 13 residues. With 4 bases clipped from V and 10 bases from J, the junction kept 6 bases outside the gene matches. Germline V gene lookup returns CDR1 KGHSH and CDR2 LQKENI. This chain's CDR3 is CASSQTGVVEQFF. The CDR3 nucleotides read TGTGCCAGCTCACAGACAGGGGTGGTCGAGCAGTTCTTC.

This chain joins TRBV10-3 and TRBJ1-1; 7 bases agree with TRBD1. Germline CDR1 ENHRY, CDR2 SYGVKD. The CDR3 contains 14 residues. Trimming cost V 6 bases and J 0 bases; bases outside gene matches: 4. The chain's CDR3 is CAIRGTEVNTEAFF. For the CDR3, the DNA is TGTGCCATCAGGGGGACAGAAGTGAACACTGAAGCTTTCTTT.

The gene calls are TRBV4-1 and TRBJ2-3; D remains ambiguous. The CDR3 loop spans 17 amino acids. Germline V gene data show CDR1 as MGHRA and CDR2 as YSYEKL. V lost 0 bases and J 0 bases, leaving 13 bases between the germline ends. The CDR3 reads CASSQENGAGSTDTQYF. CDR3 bases: TGCGCCAGCAGCCAAGAGAATGGTGCAGGTAGCACAGATACGCAGTATTTT.

The chain employs TRBV5-4 and TRBJ1-2, with TRBD1 as a possible D gene (5 bases). The germline V gene encodes CDR1 SGHNT and CDR2 YYREEE (reference sequence). CDR3 length: 13 residues. Trimming pared 4 bases from V and 4 bases from J, leaving 11 bases between. The CDR3 DNA reads as TGTGCCAGCAGCGATGACAGTTCCTATGGCTACACCTTC. Protein product: CASSDDSSYGYTF.

The chain links TRBV15 to TRBJ2-3; 9 bases agree with TRBD1. Germline trimming cut 4 bases from V and 4 bases from J; bases unmatched to any gene: 6. Germline assignment: CDR1 LNHNV and CDR2 YYDKDF (reference sequence). This CDR3 is 15 amino acids long. Written as DNA, the CDR3 is TGTGCCACCAGCAAACAGGGGGCGGTCGCAGATACGCAGTATTTT. Amino acid sequence: CATSKQGAVADTQYF. Looking up the rest from reference TRBV15 and TRBJ2-3 gives the full variable domain: DAMVIQNPRYQVTQFGKPVTLSCSQTLNHNVMYWYQQKSSQAPKLLFHYYDKDFNNEADTPDNFQSRRPNTSFCFLDIRSPGLGDTAMYLCATSKQGAVADTQYFGPGTRLTVL.

The gene calls are TRBV4-2 and TRBJ2-1, with 11 bases fitting TRBD2. CDR1 and CDR2 from the germline V gene are LGHNA and YNFKEQ. V lost 1 base and J lost 6; bases outside the gene matches: 8. The CDR3 is 17 residues long. In DNA, the CDR3 is TGTGCCAGCAGCCAAGGGGCTCTAGCGGGGGGCCCCAATGAGCAGTTCTTC. This gives the protein CASSQGALAGGPNEQFF.

The chain couples TRBV11-2 to TRBJ1-1; no clear D gene. CDR1 is SGHAT and CDR2 is FQNNGV in the germline V gene. This CDR3 spans 13 amino acids. V lost 4 bases and J 3 bases, leaving 9 bases between the germline ends. Written as DNA, the CDR3 is TGTGCCAGCAGCTCAAGACCTGACACTGAAGCTTTCTTT. Its translation is CASSSRPDTEAFF.

This clone was recorded only once. The chain employs TRBV5-4 and TRBJ2-4, with D perhaps TRBD1 (5 bases). CDR1 and CDR2 (germline): SGHNT, YYREEE (reference sequence). V was trimmed by 5 bases and J by 9 bases, leaving 15 bases between them. The CDR3 runs to 13 residues. CDR3 sequence reads: CASSPDSLGIQYF. The CDR3 bases are TGTGCCAGCAGTCCTGACAGTCTGGGCATTCAGTACTTC.

V and J are TRBV5-1 and TRBJ2-3; TRBD2 is a possible D gene (5 bases). The length of the CDR3 is 14 residues. V dropped 5 bases and J dropped 0 bases, with 10 bases sitting between them. The germline CDR1 and CDR2 sequences are SGHRS and YFSETQ. The CDR3 is CASRGVASTDTQYF. Here the CDR3 DNA reads TGCGCCAGCAGGGGAGTAGCGAGCACAGATACGCAGTATTTT.

This clone was seen a handful of times. The chain links TRBV28 to TRBJ1-4, with a weak D call TRBD1 (6 bases). Germline lookup yields CDR1 MDHEN and CDR2 SYDVKM. V lost 4 bases and J 7 bases, leaving 28 bases between the germline ends. The CDR3 has 19 residues. The CDR3, as DNA: TGTGCCAGCAGTTCGTTGAGAATTAAAGGGGCCAGAGGGGGTGAAAAACTGTTTTTT. This translates into CASSSLRIKGARGGEKLFF.

This rearrangement joins TRBV6-1 to TRBJ2-7; D is ambiguous. The CDR3 consists of 13 residues. The germline V gene has CDR1 MNHNS and CDR2 SASEGT. The V end was cut by 10 bases, the J end by 0 bases, with 13 bases between. The CDR3 sequence: CATQDGFSYEQYF. For the CDR3, the DNA is TGTGCCACCCAGGACGGATTCTCCTACGAGCAGTACTTC.

The sample holds one count of this clone. This sequence joins TRBV14 and TRBJ1-1; D is unclear. The CDR3 consists of 13 residues. Trimming cost V 2 bases and J 1 base, with 5 bases left between them. Looked up from germline, CDR1 is SGHDN and CDR2 is FVKESK. The CDR3 nucleotides are TGTGCCAGCAGCCAAAAAGGGAACACTGAAGCTTTCTTT. Translation: CASSQKGNTEAFF.

V usage is TRBV14 and J usage is TRBJ2-3; D is undetermined. CDR3 size: 13 residues. Trimming pared 4 bases from V and 6 bases from J, leaving 11 bases between. Looked up from germline, CDR1 is SGHDN and CDR2 is FVKESK. CDR3 nucleotides: TGTGCCAGCAGCCTTAGGACCCGTGATACGCAGTATTTT. Protein sequence: CASSLRTRDTQYF.

V is TRBV10-3 and J is TRBJ1-1, with a weak D call TRBD1 (5 bases). Trimming removed 0 bases at V and 10 bases at J, with 9 bases between. Germline CDR1 and CDR2: ENHRY and SYGVKD. The CDR3 spans 12 residues. CDR3 sequence reads: CAISESTGGAFF. CDR3 bases: TGTGCCATCAGTGAGTCAACCGGGGGAGCTTTCTTT.

The DNA for the CDR3 is TGTGCCAGCTCCCTTGACCAGGCCGGGGAGCTGTTTTTT. Its translation: CASSLDQAGELFF. This rearrangement joins TRBV18 to TRBJ2-2; unclear D gene. CDR1 and CDR2 from the germline V gene are KGHSH and LQKENI. The CDR3 has 13 amino acids. V was trimmed by 6 bases and J by 6 bases, leaving 11 bases between them.

The chain carries TRBV7-9 and TRBJ2-7; D gene uncertain. The CDR3 loop spans 13 amino acids. Looked up from germline, CDR1 is SEHNR and CDR2 is FQNEAQ (reference sequence). With 3 bases removed from V and 2 bases from J, the gap between germline ends came to 8 bases. The CDR3 here is CASSFQQTYEQYF. CDR3 nucleotide sequence: TGTGCCAGCAGCTTTCAGCAGACCTACGAGCAGTACTTC.

The rearrangement uses TRBV7-2 and TRBJ2-1; 8 nucleotides align to TRBD1. Germline trimming cut 5 bases from V and 3 bases from J; bases unmatched to any gene: 3. CDR3 length equals 14 residues. The V gene's germline CDR1 is SGHTA and CDR2 FQGNSA. The CDR3 DNA reads TGTGCCAGCAGCGGACAGGGAAGCTACAATGAGCAGTTCTTC. It is translated as CASSGQGSYNEQFF.

CDR3 residues: CASSLGQITNSPLHF. Here the CDR3 DNA reads TGTGCCAGCAGCTTAGGACAGATAACTAATTCACCCCTCCACTTT. The chain links TRBV7-1 to TRBJ1-6; tentatively, D is TRBD1 (6 bases). TRBV7-1 is designated an ORF whose function remains uncertain. The CDR3 runs 15 residues. With 4 bases removed from V and 6 bases from J, the gap between germline ends came to 13 bases.